These 11 T cell receptor beta chains share one sample of origin, sequenced in a study of blood T cell repertoires in COVID-19. This table comes from immunoSEQ multiplex PCR, and its TCRdb copy is limited to in-frame clones, with some not included. Found here are over 150,000 clones, 77% of them singletons; the top ten hold approximately 2.6%. Sequenced: peripheral blood. The receptor source for this set is a man between 65 and 85 years old with acute or convalescent COVID-19.

J is TRBJ1-5 and V is TRBV6-5; D is unclear. The CDR3 runs to 12 residues. Germline V gene lookup returns CDR1 MNHEY and CDR2 SVGAGI. Trimming pared 5 bases from V and 4 bases from J, leaving 6 bases between. CDR3 DNA: TGTGCCAGCAGTCCCTTAAATCAGCCCCAGCATTTT. Translating gives CASSPLNQPQHF.

This clone has only a few counts. The chain carries TRBV11-1 and TRBJ1-1, with 7 positions matching TRBD1. The J segment lost 10 bases and the V segment lost 1 base, leaving 12 bases of the junction unmatched. CDR3 length: 15 residues. Per the germline V gene, CDR1 is SGHAT and CDR2 is FQDESV (reference sequence). The CDR3 nucleotides are TGTGCCAGCAGCTTAGTCCCGGACAGGCCAGGTGGAGCTTTCTTT. This codes for CASSLVPDRPGGAFF. Together with reference TRBV11-1 and TRBJ1-1, the CDR3 gives the full variable domain: EAEVAQSPRYKITEKSQAVAFWCDPISGHATLYWYRQILGQGPELLVQFQDESVVDDSQLPKDRFSAERLKGVDSTLKIQPAELGDSAMYLCASSLVPDRPGGAFFGQGTRLTVV.

V and J are TRBV7-2 and TRBJ1-1; TRBD1 matches at 10 bases. Trimming removed 5 bases from V and 0 bases from J; junction bases left unmatched: 12. The CDR3 runs to 18 residues. The germline gives CDR1 SGHTA, CDR2 FQGNSA. The DNA for the CDR3 is TGTGCCAGCAGCCAACGTTCCGGGACAGGGGCGTTGAACACTGAAGCTTTCTTT. The encoded protein is CASSQRSGTGALNTEAFF.

This rearrangement joins TRBV2 to TRBJ2-7, with D maybe TRBD1 (6 bases). The CDR3 covers 13 residues. Trimming left V 6 bases short and J 5 bases short, with 14 bases between. From germline, CDR1 is SNHLY and CDR2 FYNNEI. The CDR3 DNA is TGTGCCAGCAGCAATGAAGGGGGTCACGAGCAGTACTTC. It specifies CASSNEGGHEQYF.

The V and J genes are TRBV11-2 and TRBJ2-2; D is perhaps TRBD2 (6 bases). Germline V lookup: CDR1 SGHAT, CDR2 FQNNGV. CDR3 length equals 16 residues. V shed 5 bases and J shed 2 bases, with 15 bases lying between them. CDR3 in amino acids: CASSPPGRGNTGELFF. The CDR3, as DNA: TGTGCCAGCAGCCCCCCGGGGCGGGGTAACACCGGGGAGCTGTTTTTT.

The V and J genes are TRBV19 and TRBJ2-7; weak D call: TRBD1 (5 bases). The germline V gene encodes CDR1 LNHDA and CDR2 SQIVND (reference sequence). With 3 bases removed from V and 2 bases from J, the gap between germline ends came to 11 bases. CDR3 size: 14 residues. The CDR3 sequence is CASSIRQGPYEQYF. CDR3 nucleotides: TGTGCCAGTAGTATCCGGCAGGGCCCCTACGAGCAGTACTTC.

The rearrangement joins TRBV3-1 (or the pseudogene TRBV3-2) to TRBJ2-1, with TRBD2 matching over 9 bases. This CDR3 comprises 15 residues. Per germline, CDR1 LGHDT and CDR2 YNNKEL (reference sequence). The junction had 9 bases not matched to a gene; V was cut back by 4 bases and J by 8 bases. The CDR3 spells CASSLGTSPWDEQFF. DNA of the CDR3: TGTGCCAGCAGCCTGGGGACTAGCCCGTGGGATGAGCAGTTCTTC.

A few counts support this clone. The rearrangement joins TRBV7-9 to TRBJ2-7; D is undetermined. Germline CDR1 and CDR2: SEHNR and FQNEAQ (reference sequence). V was trimmed by 3 bases and J by 3 bases, leaving 9 bases between them. The length of the CDR3 is 13 residues. The CDR3 DNA reads TGTGCCAGCAGCTTCCCGCAGAACTACGAGCAGTACTTC. It encodes CASSFPQNYEQYF. The full variable domain, with the rest looked up from reference TRBV7-9 and TRBJ2-7, is DTGVSQNPRHKITKRGQNVTFRCDPISEHNRLYWYRQTLGQGPEFLTYFQNEAQLEKSRLLSDRFSAERPKGSFSTLEIQRTEQGDSAMYLCASSFPQNYEQYFGPGTRLTVT.

This clone was seen a handful of times. V usage is TRBV7-3 and J usage is TRBJ2-1; D is perhaps TRBD2 (5 bases). The CDR3 loop spans 13 amino acids. The germline gives CDR1 SGHTA, CDR2 FQGTGA. Trimming took off 5 bases at V and 6 bases at J, with 11 bases between the two ends. This CDR3 is CASSAPGVNEQFF. Written as DNA, the CDR3 is TGTGCCAGCAGCGCCCCCGGGGTCAATGAGCAGTTCTTC.

The chain recombines TRBV9 with TRBJ1-3, with D perhaps matching TRBD1 (6 bases). The germline V gene encodes CDR1 SGDLS and CDR2 YYNGEE. This CDR3 region has 17 residues. Trimming stripped 1 base from V and 0 bases from J, with 14 bases between. The CDR3 nucleotides are TGTGCCAGCAGCGTAATGTCGGGAGGGGGCTCTGGAAACACCATATATTTT. Protein: CASSVMSGGGSGNTIYF.

This clone was observed a handful of times. The V gene is TRBV18, the J gene TRBJ2-7; a possible D gene is TRBD2 (5 bases). This CDR3 is 16 amino acids long. V was clipped by 6 bases and J by 5 bases, with 23 bases between them. Germline CDR1 reads KGHSH; CDR2 reads LQKENI. The CDR3 reads CASSPDLAGRRDEQYF. DNA for the CDR3: TGTGCCAGCTCCCCGGATCTGGCCGGCAGGCGGGACGAGCAGTACTTC.